This T cell receptor beta chain was sequenced for a study of blood T cell repertoires in COVID-19 (TCRdb year 2020). Regarding the research as a whole: Collaborator samples came from the United States, Italy and Spain and covered acute and convalescent phases of COVID-19. The material from the prospective study consisted of cDNA or gDNA derived from T cells, B-cell-depleted T cells, or PBMCs. Subjects who had been exposed to COVID-19, were actively infected with it, or had recovered from it provided the deeply sampled blood TCRbeta repertoires that made up the dataset. A freely available public database, intended as a resource for researchers studying the immune response to SARS-CoV-2, is where the repertoires were released. Samples were obtained from the ongoing ImmuneRACE study (first 160 participants) and from roughly 1,300 subjects provided by 6 global collaborators. Sample metadata almost always included a de-identified subject ID, COVID-19 status, age in years and sex. Where available, HLA class I and class II types were taken from metadata supplied by the sample provider and were not determined by assay-based typing. What the research found in general, with its limitations: How much clinical and demographic metadata was included differed by source and by participant, and the metadata was provided uncurated.

TCRbeta CDR3 regions were amplified from genomic DNA using the immunoSEQ Assay, a bias-controlled multiplex PCR. From the authors' description of their analysis: The number of nucleated cells in each sample was estimated from the amplification of reference gene primers within the assay. To quantify the absolute abundance of each unique TCRbeta CDR3 rearrangement, sequence reads were collapsed and filtered. For each sample, productive Simpson clonality was calculated by taking the square root of Simpson's diversity index across productive rearrangements. Held by TCRdb, this immuneACCESS table contains in-frame sequences only and omits some clones. Under half of the omission traces to an unresolved V gene where checked; the cause of the rest is unknown. The V and J calls and clone size were taken over from that table, and D and trimming were inferred from the DNA. This sample holds 30,000 to 35,000 clones; 85% were observed only once. The ten largest account for more than 12% of the sample.

In the case of this clone: There is no known antigen for this receptor. No base-level quality is on record; no much larger clone is a single base apart.

The CDR3 covers 14 residues, taking in both the cysteine and the phenylalanine. Just CDR3 DNA is preserved here, 42 bases in frame from base 1. The junction carries 17 bases between V and J, which are trimmed by 6 bases and 6 bases respectively. CDR1 and CDR2, looked up from the germline V gene, are SQVTM and ANQGSEA. Collaborating institutions collected whole blood in K2EDTA tubes following their own protocols. For TCRbeta analysis, collaborators shipped samples as frozen whole blood, isolated PBMCs, or DNA extracted from either of those sample types. This receptor chain uses TRBV29-1 and TRBJ2-2, and the D gene may be TRBD2, 6 bases matching. This sequence originates from a human donor with acute or convalescent COVID-19. The donor label of this sample is uncertain. The sequenced sample was peripheral blood. The CDR3 region reads CSVAPAGFPGELFF. In nucleotide form, the sequence is TGCAGCGTCGCCCCGGCGGGGTTCCCCGGGGAGCTGTTTTTT.